This TCR beta chain was captured by sequencing in a study of cytomegalovirus exposure and HLA in healthy donors. PCR used 60 Vbeta primers and 13 Jbeta primers. Profiled with immunoSEQ multiplex PCR; TCRdb holds only in-frame clones, not every one. The sample lists some 240,000 clones; around 90% were seen once. The specimen was PBMCs. The clonotype comes from a girl aged 2 to 10 in good health and CMV-seronegative.

This CDR3 reads CSVLGQGDEKLFF. The CDR3 region has the DNA TGCAGCGTCCTGGGACAGGGGGATGAAAAACTGTTTTTT. The chain carries TRBV29-1 and TRBJ1-4; the match to TRBD1 covers 11 bases. Germline V lookup: CDR1 SQVTM, CDR2 ANQGSEA. This CDR3 has 13 residues. Germline trimming cut 6 bases from V and 6 bases from J; bases unmatched to any gene: 3.